The subject of this entry is one T cell receptor beta chain. Libraries were prepared by immunoSEQ multiplex PCR; TCRdb keeps only in-frame clonotypes and omits some of them. The profile shows tens of thousands of clones, about 86% of them singletons. The data belong to a study of OX40 agonist ivuxolimab in advanced cancers. The CDR3 extends over 15 amino acids. Germline loops: CDR1 SGHRS, CDR2 YFSETQ. Trimming at V came to 5 bases and at J to 1 base, leaving 7 bases not matched to a gene. The receptor comes from an adult with an advanced solid tumor such as melanoma, head and neck, liver or kidney cancer. The input for sequencing was CD4+ or CD8+ T cells sorted from blood, taken in a trial of the OX40 agonist ivuxolimab. The chain has TRBV5-1 and TRBJ1-1, with TRBD1 matching 8 bases. In DNA form, the CDR3 reads TGCGCCAGCAGTAAAACCACAGGGGGGAACACTGAAGCTTTCTTT. Protein: CASSKTTGGNTEAFF.